This TCR beta chain derives from a study of technical replicates of blood from a handful of donors. Germline V gives CDR1 MDHEN, CDR2 SYDVKM. The CDR3 loop spans 12 amino acids. V was cut by 10 bases and J by 2 bases, with 12 bases left in between. This clone was seen once. Assay used: immunoSEQ multiplex PCR; TCRdb lists only in-frame clones, some missing. Of roughly 66,000 clones listed, around 86% are singletons. Sequenced input: PBMCs. This receptor was identified in a human donor in good health. Some clones in this sample may be carry-over from other donors' samples. The rearrangement uses TRBV28 and TRBJ2-7; the D gene is possibly TRBD1 (5 bases). CDR3 region: CATETAAYEQYF. CDR3 DNA sequence: TGTGCCACCGAGACAGCTGCCTACGAGCAGTACTTC. The full variable domain, completed using reference TRBV28 and TRBJ2-7, is DVKVTQSSRYLVKRTGEKVFLECVQDMDHENMFWYRQDPGLGLRLIYFSYDVKMKEKGDIPEGYSVSREKKERFSLILESASTNQTSMYLCATETAAYEQYFGPGTRLTVT.